This TCR beta chain was documented in a study of blood T cell repertoires in COVID-19. Germline values: CDR1 MNHEY, CDR2 SVGEGT. The CDR3 consists of 14 residues. The germline V and J ends were trimmed by 2 bases and 3 bases, with 8 bases remaining between them. Authors' processing steps: Estimated nucleated cell counts came from reference gene primer amplification. Sequencing used immunoSEQ multiplex PCR; TCRdb keeps in-frame clones, though not all of them. From that table come the V and J calls and clone size; the DNA was used to work out D and trimming. The sample records 200,000 or so clones, about 85% being singletons. Seattle enrolled patients during active infection and tracked them longitudinally.

This receptor was identified in a woman over 75 with COVID-19, enrolled during active disease. Sequencing was carried out using peripheral blood. The chain uses TRBV6-2 or TRBV6-3 and TRBJ1-5; the D is unclear. CDR3 region: CASSYGGNNQPQHF. CDR3 in DNA: TGTGCCAGCAGTTACGGCGGTAACAATCAGCCCCAGCATTTT.